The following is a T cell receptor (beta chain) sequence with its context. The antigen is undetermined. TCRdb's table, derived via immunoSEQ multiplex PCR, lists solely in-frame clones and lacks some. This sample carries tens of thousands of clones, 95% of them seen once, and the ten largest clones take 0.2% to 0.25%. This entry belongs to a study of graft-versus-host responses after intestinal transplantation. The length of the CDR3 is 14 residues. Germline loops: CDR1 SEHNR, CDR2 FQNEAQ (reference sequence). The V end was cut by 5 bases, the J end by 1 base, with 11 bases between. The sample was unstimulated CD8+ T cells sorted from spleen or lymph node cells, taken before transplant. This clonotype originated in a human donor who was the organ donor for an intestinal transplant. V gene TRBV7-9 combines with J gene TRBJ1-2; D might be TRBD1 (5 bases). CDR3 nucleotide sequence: TGTGCCAGCAGCCAGGACACCTATAACTATGGCTACACCTTC. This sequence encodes CASSQDTYNYGYTF. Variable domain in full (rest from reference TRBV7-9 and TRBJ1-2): DTGVSQNPRHKITKRGQNVTFRCDPISEHNRLYWYRQTLGQGPEFLTYFQNEAQLEKSRLLSDRFSAERPKGSFSTLEIQRTEQGDSAMYLCASSQDTYNYGYTFGSGTRLTVV.